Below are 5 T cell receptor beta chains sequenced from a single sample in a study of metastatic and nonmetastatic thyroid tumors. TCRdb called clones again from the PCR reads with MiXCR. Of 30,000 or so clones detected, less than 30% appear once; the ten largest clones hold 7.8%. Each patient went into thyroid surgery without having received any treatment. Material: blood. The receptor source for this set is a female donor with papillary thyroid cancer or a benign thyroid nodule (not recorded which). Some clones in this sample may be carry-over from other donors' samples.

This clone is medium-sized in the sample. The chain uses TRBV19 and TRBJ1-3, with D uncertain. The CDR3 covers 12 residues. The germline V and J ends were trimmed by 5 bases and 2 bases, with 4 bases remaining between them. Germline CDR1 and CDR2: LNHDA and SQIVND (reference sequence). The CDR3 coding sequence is TGTGCCAGTAGTTTAACTGGAAACACCATATATTTT. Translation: CASSLTGNTIYF.

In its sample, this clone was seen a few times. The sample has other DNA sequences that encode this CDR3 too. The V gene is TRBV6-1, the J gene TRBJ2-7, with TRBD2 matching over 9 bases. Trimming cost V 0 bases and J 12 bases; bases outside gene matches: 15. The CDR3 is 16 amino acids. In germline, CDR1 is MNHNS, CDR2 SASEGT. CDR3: CASSEATSGRPWGRYF. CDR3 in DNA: TGTGCCAGCAGTGAAGCTACTAGCGGGCGTCCGTGGGGTCGGTACTTC.

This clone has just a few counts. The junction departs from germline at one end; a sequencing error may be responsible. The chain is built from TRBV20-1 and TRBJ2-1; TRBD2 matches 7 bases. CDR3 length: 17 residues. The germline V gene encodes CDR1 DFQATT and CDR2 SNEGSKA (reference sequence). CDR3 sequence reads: CSVPSPTFGGGYNEQFF. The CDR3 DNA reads TGCAGTGTTCCCTCGCCCACGTTCGGGGGAGGGTACAATGAGCAGTTCTTT.

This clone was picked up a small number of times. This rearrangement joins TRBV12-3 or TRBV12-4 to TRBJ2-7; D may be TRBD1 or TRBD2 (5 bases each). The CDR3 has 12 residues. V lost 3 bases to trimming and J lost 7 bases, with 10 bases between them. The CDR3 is CASSFGGWEQYF. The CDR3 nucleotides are TGTGCCAGCAGTTTTGGGGGTTGGGAGCAGTACTTC.

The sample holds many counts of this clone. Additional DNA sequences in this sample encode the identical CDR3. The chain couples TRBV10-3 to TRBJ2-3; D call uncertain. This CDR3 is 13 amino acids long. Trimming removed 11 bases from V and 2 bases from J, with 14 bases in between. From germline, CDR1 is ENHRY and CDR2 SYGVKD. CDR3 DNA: TGTGCCGGAACCAGTAGTTCCACAGATACGCAGTATTTT. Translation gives CAGTSSSTDTQYF.